The clone carrying this T cell receptor beta chain was detected only a few times. The CDR3 is made up of 14 amino acids. Between the trimmed V and J ends, which lost 3 bases and 0 bases, there was a span of 9 bases. Germline-derived CDR1 and CDR2 are DFQATT and SNEGSKA (reference sequence). TCRdb re-called the RT-PCR reads through MiXCR, storing one row per CDR3 protein. Here the sample spans approximately 530,000 distinct CDR3 sequences, 7.5% to 8.5% being singletons. This sample was taken from a study of response to subunit inactivated influenza vaccine. The input for sequencing was PBMCs from blood, taken approximately 25 months after vaccination. The J gene is TRBJ2-1, the V gene TRBV20-1, with TRBD2 as a possible D gene (6 bases). The sequence was collected from a man aged 45 to 70 who received an inactivated influenza vaccine. CDR3: CSARIGSSYNEQFF. The DNA for the CDR3 is TGCAGTGCTAGGATCGGGAGCTCCTACAATGAGCAGTTCTTC.